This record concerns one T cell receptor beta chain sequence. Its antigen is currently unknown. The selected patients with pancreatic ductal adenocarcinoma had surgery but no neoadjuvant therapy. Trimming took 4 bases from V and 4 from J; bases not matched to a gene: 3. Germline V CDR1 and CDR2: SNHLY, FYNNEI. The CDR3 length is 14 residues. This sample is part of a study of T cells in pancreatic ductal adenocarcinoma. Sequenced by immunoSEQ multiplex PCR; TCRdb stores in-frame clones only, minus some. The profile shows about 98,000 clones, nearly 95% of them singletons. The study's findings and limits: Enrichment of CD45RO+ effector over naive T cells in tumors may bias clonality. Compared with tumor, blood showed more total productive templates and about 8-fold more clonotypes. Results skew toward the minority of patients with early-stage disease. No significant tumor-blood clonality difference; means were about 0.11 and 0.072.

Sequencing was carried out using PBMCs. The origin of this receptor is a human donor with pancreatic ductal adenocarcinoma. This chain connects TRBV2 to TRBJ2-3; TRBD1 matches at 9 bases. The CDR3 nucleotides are TGTGCCAGCAGTGGGGGACAGGGATCAGATACGCAGTATTTT. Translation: CASSGGQGSDTQYF.